This T cell receptor (beta chain) originates from a study of T cell changes during pregnancy in multiple sclerosis (dated by TCRdb to the late 2010s). Context from the whole study: Changes in the T cell repertoire over the course of pregnancy were examined in this study in women with multiple sclerosis.

Receptor libraries were prepared by the immunoSEQ multiplex PCR assay. TCRdb took over this immuneACCESS table, retaining in-frame rearrangements with V and J assigned. Such tables are incomplete; in checked studies, under half of the missing clones stem from an unresolved V gene, and the remainder is unexplained. The sample includes tens of thousands of clones, with 88% observed a single time. The top ten clones comprise more than 0.95% of the sample. CDR1 and CDR2 are read off the germline V gene as SGHRS and YFSETQ. The CDR3 runs 14 amino acids, cysteine and phenylalanine included. The sequence is cut down to CDR3 DNA, 42 bases in frame from base 1. V loses 2 bases of germline sequence and J loses 6 bases, and the interval between the two ends is 12 bases. As regards this clone: The specificity of this receptor is unknown. It has no much larger one-base neighbor in the sample; base qualities were not kept.

Recombination joined TRBV5-1 with TRBJ2-4, and the D gene may be TRBD2, 6 bases matching. This TCR was sampled from a female donor with multiple sclerosis, enrolled in a pregnancy study. The material was CD4+ T cells from peripheral blood mononuclear cells, obtained before pregnancy. The CDR3 region reads CASSLREVGNIQYF. The sequence in DNA is TGCGCCAGCAGCTTAAGGGAGGTCGGAAACATTCAGTACTTC.